Below are 4 T cell receptor beta chains sequenced from a single sample in a study of T-cell reconstitution after alpha-beta-depleted transplantation in children. TCRbeta library construction was performed incorporating unique molecular identifiers. A single record per CDR3 protein comes from TCRdb applying MiXCR to the PCR reads. The sample records roughly 100,000 distinct CDR3 sequences, more than 7% being singletons. The material sequenced was PBMCs from the stem cell graft donor, taken from the stem cell graft. The origin of the receptors is a human donor who donated a stem cell graft to a child with congenital amegakaryocytic thrombocytopenia.

This clonotype was recorded many times. V usage is TRBV5-6 and J usage is TRBJ1-2; TRBD1 agrees at 7 bases. Trimming removed 5 bases from V and 2 bases from J; junction bases left unmatched: 9. The CDR3 is 15 residues long. CDR1 is SGHDT and CDR2 is YYEEEE in the germline V gene. The CDR3 DNA sequence: TGTGCCAGCAGGGAATCAGGGGGAGGAAACTATGGCTACACCTTC. Protein sequence: CASRESGGGNYGYTF.

This clonotype was seen repeatedly, ten times or more. This chain uses TRBV20-1 with TRBJ2-3; D call uncertain. Looked up from germline, CDR1 is DFQATT and CDR2 is SNEGSKA (reference sequence). V shed 0 bases and J shed 2 bases, with 12 bases lying between them. The CDR3 length is 15 residues. For the CDR3, the DNA is TGCAGTGCTAGAGATTCTTACAGTTCCACAGATACGCAGTATTTT. Amino acid sequence: CSARDSYSSTDTQYF.

This clonotype came up many times. V gene TRBV5-1 combines with J gene TRBJ2-3; D is ambiguous. Germline V gene sequence: CDR1 SGHRS, CDR2 YFSETQ. The CDR3 extends over 14 amino acids. V shed 4 bases and J shed 2 bases, with 11 bases lying between them. CDR3 nucleotides: TGCGCCAGCAGCCGGTGGACCGTCACAGATACGCAGTATTTT. Translating gives CASSRWTVTDTQYF.

This clonotype was detected many times. The chain uses TRBV28 and TRBJ1-2, with D tentatively TRBD1 (5 bases). Germline loops: CDR1 MDHEN, CDR2 SYDVKM. V was cut by 2 bases and J by 2 bases, with 6 bases left in between. The CDR3 covers 13 residues. CDR3 DNA: TGTGCCAGCAGTTTAGGGGGAAACTATGGCTACACCTTC. Protein sequence: CASSLGGNYGYTF.